This T cell receptor (beta chain) originates from a study of shared clonotypes between healthy human individuals. In germline, CDR1 is MNHEY, CDR2 SMNVEV (reference sequence). V was clipped by 7 bases and J by 7 bases, with 11 bases between them. The length of the CDR3 is 13 residues. Worth noting for this clone: Its antigen is unknown.

Naive-designated CD8 cells lacked CD45RO, were positively enriched for CCR7, and omitted terminally differentiated effector memory CD45RA+ cells. Recent vaccinations or acute infections were absent in the healthy HIV-negative adult donors. An approximately 210 ng quantity of DNA, 25,000 to 30,000 T cell genomes, went into the sorted-subset replicate PCRs. Here immunoSEQ multiplex PCR was the method, and the copy in TCRdb shows in-frame clones only, minus some. The sample lists 500,000 to 700,000 clones; around 96% were seen once. Study-wide results and caveats: It was observed that 5% to 6% of naive CD4 clonotypes were shared across a handful of donors.

The sequenced material came from naive CD8+ T cells sorted from blood. The genes are TRBV27 and TRBJ1-6; D call uncertain. The TCR comes from a woman younger than 45 in good health. The CDR3, as DNA: TGTGCCAGCAACCTTTCCCCAAATTCACCCCTCCACTTT. Translated: CASNLSPNSPLHF.